Shown below are 32 T cell receptor beta chains from a single sample sequenced in a study of vaccination effects on CD4 cells after COVID-19. Expansion of antigen-specific CD4+ T cells with viral peptide pools was carried out by the ViraFEST assay before sequencing. Isolating CD4+ T cells followed approximately 9 days of culture. None of these healthy vaccinees had been infected with SARS-CoV-2 before vaccination. The protocol was immunoSEQ multiplex PCR, while the TCRdb copy is restricted to in-frame clones and leaves out a portion. Among about 48,000 clones, roughly three quarters were seen once, and the ten largest hold just over 6%. Their antigens are not known. The sample was CD4+ T cells from PBMCs cultured with HCoV-OC43 spike peptides, taken before COVID-19 vaccination. The subset here: HCoV-OC43 spike overlapping peptide pool stimulation. Every receptor here comes from a human donor who received a COVID-19 vaccine.

The chain combines TRBV2 with TRBJ2-1, with D hard to call. The CDR3 contains 11 residues. CDR1 SNHLY and CDR2 FYNNEI come from the germline V gene. V was trimmed by 6 bases and J by 11 bases, leaving 11 bases between them. CDR3 in amino acids: CASRVTDKQFF. CDR3 DNA: TGTGCCAGCAGGGTTACAGATAAGCAGTTCTTC.

V is TRBV4-3 and J is TRBJ2-3, with D perhaps matching TRBD2 (6 bases). V lost 4 bases, J lost 3 bases, and 11 bases lay in between. CDR1 LGHNA and CDR2 YSLEER come from the germline V gene. The CDR3 has 14 amino acids. CDR3 sequence reads: CASSPGGVTDTQYF. CDR3 DNA sequence: TGCGCCAGCAGCCCCGGGGGAGTAACAGATACGCAGTATTTT.

The chain employs TRBV15 and TRBJ1-4, with 8 positions matching TRBD1. CDR1 LNHNV and CDR2 YYDKDF come from the germline V gene (reference sequence). The trim removed 1 base at V and 0 bases at J, leaving 4 bases unmatched. The CDR3 runs to 17 residues. For the CDR3, the DNA is TGTGCCACCAGCAGAGCCGCGACAGGGGCAACTAATGAAAAACTGTTTTTT. This sequence encodes CATSRAATGATNEKLFF.

This clone was observed once. The gene calls are TRBV5-8 and TRBJ2-5; D call uncertain. Per the germline V gene, CDR1 is SGHTS and CDR2 is YDEGEE. Trimming stripped 5 bases from V and 0 bases from J, with 2 bases between. The CDR3 runs 11 residues. The CDR3 loop is CASRYQETQYF. The CDR3, as DNA: TGTGCCAGCAGGTACCAAGAGACCCAGTACTTC.

CDR3 nucleotides: TGTGCCAGCAGTGAATTGATCCAGGGGCCCCTGGGGACCCAGTACTTC. Protein: CASSELIQGPLGTQYF. The V and J genes are TRBV6-1 and TRBJ2-5; the D gene is possibly TRBD1 (6 bases). CDR1 is MNHNS, CDR2 SASEGT, per germline. Between the trimmed V and J ends, which lost 2 bases and 7 bases, there was a span of 20 bases. The CDR3 covers 16 residues.

The CDR3 protein is CASSDGADTQYF. CDR3 DNA: TGTGCCAGCAGTGACGGTGCAGATACGCAGTATTTT. The V and J genes are TRBV2 and TRBJ2-3, with D hard to call. This CDR3 comprises 12 residues. V lost 3 bases and J lost 4, with 5 bases in between. CDR1 is SNHLY and CDR2 is FYNNEI in the germline V gene.

This chain connects TRBV15 to TRBJ1-3; no reliable D call. CDR1 and CDR2 (germline): LNHNV, YYDKDF (reference sequence). The CDR3 extends over 13 amino acids. Deletions cut 6 bases from V and 0 bases from J, with 6 bases between. CDR3 nucleotide sequence: TGTGCCACCAGGGTAAGCTCTGGAAACACCATATATTTT. Residues: CATRVSSGNTIYF.

The gene calls are TRBV5-8 and TRBJ2-6, with a weak D call TRBD2 (6 bases). The ends were cut back, 3 bases at V and 0 bases at J, with 13 bases in the middle. The CDR3 has 17 residues. Germline lookup yields CDR1 SGHTS and CDR2 YDEGEE. CDR3 nucleotide sequence: TGTGCCAGCAGCTCCTGGAGGGACGTCTCTGGGGCCAACGTCCTGACTTTC. It translates to CASSSWRDVSGANVLTF.

This sequence joins TRBV6-2 or TRBV6-3 and TRBJ2-2, with TRBD1 identical over 7 bases. Germline V lookup: CDR1 MNHEY, CDR2 SVGEGT. J was trimmed by 1 base and V by 2 bases; bases with no gene match: 4. This CDR3 comprises 16 residues. The CDR3 region has the DNA TGTGCCAGCAGTTACCCGGGACAGATGAACACCGGGGAGCTGTTTTTT. This encodes CASSYPGQMNTGELFF.

This clone has just a few counts. V and J are TRBV13 and TRBJ2-2; tentative D call: TRBD1 (5 bases). V was cut by 9 bases and J by 3 bases, with 11 bases left in between. The CDR3 runs 13 residues. The V gene's germline CDR1 is PRHDT and CDR2 FYEKMQ (reference sequence). CDR3 nucleotides: TGTGCCAGTACCAGGGTTGACACCGGGGAGCTGTTTTTT. This encodes CASTRVDTGELFF.

The J gene is TRBJ1-2, the V gene TRBV13; 7 positions match TRBD1. The CDR3 length is 12 residues. Germline assignment: CDR1 PRHDT and CDR2 FYEKMQ (reference sequence). The junction had 4 bases not matched to a gene; V was cut back by 5 bases and J by 7 bases. The CDR3 spells CASSQNRGGYTF. CDR3 bases: TGTGCCAGCAGCCAGAACAGGGGTGGCTACACCTTC. The full variable domain, rest sourced from reference TRBV13 and TRBJ1-2, is AAGVIQSPRHLIKEKRETATLKCYPIPRHDTVYWYQQGPGQDPQFLISFYEKMQSDKGSIPDRFSAQQFSDYHSELNMSSLELGDSALYFCASSQNRGGYTFGSGTRLTVV.

This chain connects TRBV19 to TRBJ2-2; D may match TRBD1 or TRBD2 (5 bases each). The CDR3 spans 15 residues. CDR1 is LNHDA and CDR2 is SQIVND in the germline V gene (reference sequence). Trimming shortened V by 7 bases and J by 1 base, and 13 bases separated the two germline ends. CDR3 region: CASTWDGLNTGELFF. The CDR3 DNA sequence: TGTGCCAGTACCTGGGACGGATTGAACACCGGGGAGCTGTTTTTT.

The V gene is TRBV19, the J gene TRBJ1-5, with D possibly matching TRBD1 (6 bases). CDR3 length: 15 amino acids. The V and J ends lost 3 bases and 0 bases respectively, with 9 bases between them. Germline CDR1 is LNHDA and CDR2 is SQIVND (reference sequence). DNA of the CDR3: TGTGCCAGTAGTATGGGGGGGGCTAGCAATCAGCCCCAGCATTTT. Protein product: CASSMGGASNQPQHF.

In its sample, this clone was seen once. In DNA, the CDR3 is TGCGCCAGCAGCTTAACGGGACTAGCGGGGGGGCTGAGTGAGCAGTTCTTC. This gives the protein CASSLTGLAGGLSEQFF. The chain carries TRBV5-1 and TRBJ2-1; 16 positions agree with TRBD2. From germline, CDR1 is SGHRS and CDR2 YFSETQ. V lost 2 bases to trimming and J lost 9 bases; unmatched junction nucleotides: 8. CDR3 length equals 17 residues.

This clone came up a few times. This sequence joins TRBV11-2 and TRBJ2-7; D not resolved. Trimming removed 0 bases at V and 4 bases at J, with 7 bases between. The CDR3 sequence is 13 residues long. Germline lookup yields CDR1 SGHAT and CDR2 FQNNGV. CDR3 loop: CASSLDRAYEQYV. In DNA, the CDR3 is TGTGCCAGCAGCTTAGATCGGGCATACGAGCAGTACGTC.

The chain couples TRBV7-9 to TRBJ2-3; D unclear. Germline values: CDR1 SEHNR, CDR2 FQNEAQ (reference sequence). Trimming took off 2 bases at V and 2 bases at J, with 11 bases between the two ends. This CDR3 comprises 15 residues. The CDR3 spells CASSLSILPTDTQYF. CDR3 sequence (DNA): TGTGCCAGCAGCTTATCTATTCTACCCACAGATACGCAGTATTTT.

The CDR3 loop is CASSLADSGNTIYF. CDR3 bases: TGTGCCAGCAGCTTGGCAGACTCTGGAAACACCATATATTTT. The rearrangement links TRBV5-8 to TRBJ1-3; D unclear. The CDR3 covers 14 residues. Germline V gene data show CDR1 as SGHTS and CDR2 as YDEGEE. Trimming removed 0 bases from V and 0 bases from J, with 4 bases in between.

The chain is built from TRBV23-1 and TRBJ1-5; TRBD1 is a possible D gene (5 bases). TRBV23-1 is placed among ORFs of uncertain function. Between the trimmed V and J ends, which lost 8 bases and 3 bases, there was a span of 23 bases. The CDR3 has 17 amino acids. CDR3 sequence: CASGSYTGRAYNQPQHF. CDR3 DNA sequence: TGCGCCAGCGGATCGTACACGGGGCGAGCCTACAATCAGCCCCAGCATTTT.

The rearrangement links TRBV11-2 to TRBJ2-2; TRBD1 is a possible D gene (6 bases). V was pared by 5 bases and J by 5 bases, with 12 bases between. The CDR3 has 14 amino acids. The V gene's germline CDR1 is SGHAT and CDR2 FQNNGV. CDR3 residues: CASSERQVTGELFF. CDR3 coding DNA: TGTGCCAGCAGCGAAAGACAGGTTACCGGGGAGCTGTTTTTT.

V and J are TRBV6-5 and TRBJ1-4; weak D call: TRBD1 (6 bases). The CDR3 runs 15 residues. Trimming shortened V by 2 bases and J by 4 bases, and 11 bases separated the two germline ends. Germline V lookup: CDR1 MNHEY, CDR2 SVGAGI. CDR3 amino acids: CASSYRGGVNEKLFF. The CDR3 nucleotides read TGTGCCAGCAGTTACCGAGGGGGTGTTAATGAAAAACTGTTTTTT.

J is TRBJ2-1 and V is TRBV18, with D perhaps TRBD1 or TRBD2 (6 bases each). This CDR3 is built from 12 residues. V was trimmed by 3 bases and J by 10 bases, leaving 10 bases between them. Looked up from germline, CDR1 is KGHSH and CDR2 is LQKENI. DNA for the CDR3: TGTGCCAGCTCACCCCCGGGGGCAGAGCAGTTCTTC. It is translated as CASSPPGAEQFF.

This sequence joins TRBV9 and TRBJ2-1; D possibly matches TRBD1 or TRBD2 (6 bases each). The germline CDR1 and CDR2 sequences are SGDLS and YYNGEE. The V end was cut by 6 bases, the J end by 6 bases, with 16 bases between. This CDR3 is 14 amino acids long. Here the CDR3 DNA reads TGTGCCAGCACCCGGGGGCAACTGGGCAATGAGCAGTTCTTC. It yields the protein CASTRGQLGNEQFF.

The chain combines TRBV10-1 with TRBJ2-3, with TRBD2 matching over 7 bases. Germline CDR1 is WNHNN and CDR2 is SYGVQD (reference sequence). Unmatched junction bases numbered 9, after V lost 9 bases and J lost 3 bases. There are 14 residues in the CDR3. CDR3 nucleotide sequence: TGCGCCAGTCCGGGGACTACTATTACAGATACGCAGTATTTT. Residues: CASPGTTITDTQYF.

This sequence joins TRBV30 and TRBJ1-3; D is unresolved. CDR1 is GTSNPN, CDR2 SVGIG, per germline (reference sequence). This CDR3 is built from 16 residues. The V end lost 0 bases, the J end lost 0 bases, and 12 bases lay between the germline ends. The CDR3 DNA is TGTGCCTGGAGTGTAAACCGGGTTATCTCTGGAAACACCATATATTTT. It specifies CAWSVNRVISGNTIYF.

The count of this clone is one. In DNA form, the CDR3 reads TGTGCCAGCAGTTTACGGACTGAAGCTTTCTTT. Translation gives CASSLRTEAFF. This sequence joins TRBV28 and TRBJ1-1; no clear D gene. Germline assignment: CDR1 MDHEN and CDR2 SYDVKM. Trimming removed 2 bases from V and 5 bases from J, with 3 bases in between. The CDR3 covers 11 residues.

The chain combines TRBV19 with TRBJ1-1; maybe TRBD1 (5 bases). The CDR3 length is 14 residues. CDR1 LNHDA and CDR2 SQIVND come from the germline V gene (reference sequence). V lost 7 bases to trimming and J lost 2 bases, with 14 bases between them. The CDR3 DNA is TGTGCCAGTATGGTTTGGGGCGGAAACACTGAAGCTTTCTTT. As protein: CASMVWGGNTEAFF.

The chain uses TRBV4-1 and TRBJ1-2; D gene uncertain. The length of the CDR3 is 13 residues. Germline lookup yields CDR1 MGHRA and CDR2 YSYEKL. Trimming took 1 base from V and 4 from J, leaving 7 bases between them. The CDR3 DNA reads as TGCGCCAGCAGCCAAGTAACCGCCTATGGCTACACCTTC. Translating gives CASSQVTAYGYTF.

The chain carries TRBV6-2 or TRBV6-3 and TRBJ2-5, with 9 bases fitting TRBD1. The trim removed 5 bases at V and 7 bases at J, leaving 17 bases unmatched. This CDR3 spans 17 amino acids. Germline V gives CDR1 MNHEY, CDR2 SVGEGT. CDR3 coding DNA: TGTGCCAGCAGTGGGGACAGGGAAGGAGCAAGGAAAGGGACCCAGTACTTC. Translated: CASSGDREGARKGTQYF.

The chain couples TRBV18 to TRBJ1-1, with 11 bases lining up with TRBD1. The V gene end was trimmed by 2 bases and the J gene end by 7 bases; junction bases not matched to a gene: 6. The CDR3 sequence is 15 residues long. From germline, CDR1 is KGHSH and CDR2 LQKENI. CDR3 loop: CASSPIGQGAGEAFF. The CDR3 DNA reads as TGTGCCAGCTCACCAATAGGACAGGGGGCCGGTGAAGCTTTCTTT.

This chain uses TRBV7-2 with TRBJ1-3; D gene ambiguous. Germline CDR1 is SGHTA and CDR2 is FQGNSA. The CDR3 totals 14 residues. V dropped 7 bases and J dropped 4 bases, with 14 bases sitting between them. CDR3 nucleotides: TGTGCCAGCACTCGTACCCGAGGGGGAAACACCATATATTTT. It codes for CASTRTRGGNTIYF.

CDR3 in DNA: TGTGCCAGCAGTTACCGGGACCAGGCCTACAATGAGCAGTTCTTC. Translating it yields CASSYRDQAYNEQFF. The chain is built from TRBV6-5 and TRBJ2-1; D tentatively reads TRBD1 or TRBD2 (5 bases each). Germline assignment: CDR1 MNHEY and CDR2 SVGAGI. Trimming left V 2 bases short and J 2 bases short, with 10 bases between. This CDR3 region has 15 residues.

The rearrangement joins TRBV15 to TRBJ1-1; no firm D call. Germline values: CDR1 LNHNV, CDR2 YYDKDF (reference sequence). V shed 0 bases and J shed 0 bases, with 14 bases lying between them. CDR3 length equals 17 residues. The CDR3 loop is CATSRESSPYLNTEAFF. For the CDR3, the DNA is TGTGCCACCAGCAGAGAATCATCGCCGTATCTGAACACTGAAGCTTTCTTT.